Described below is a single T cell receptor beta chain sequence and its context. Its antigen remains unknown. Using immunoSEQ multiplex PCR, the repertoire was profiled, and TCRdb retains in-frame clones only, with some absent. The data hold 55,000 to 90,000 clones, with 75% to 90% observed a single time. The sample originates from a study of OX40 agonist ivuxolimab in advanced cancers. Turning to the study itself: Patients got intravenous ivuxolimab at 0.01 to 10 mg/kg every 2 weeks. Whole-study findings and limits: The study found that CD8+ T cells averaged more expanded clones than CD4+.

Trimming left V 0 bases short and J 0 bases short, with 10 bases between. Germline V lookup: CDR1 SGHRS, CDR2 YFSETQ. The CDR3 is 16 residues long. This TCR derives from an adult with an advanced solid tumor such as melanoma, head and neck, liver or kidney cancer. Sequenced material: CD4+ or CD8+ T cells sorted from blood, taken in a trial of the OX40 agonist ivuxolimab. The chain carries TRBV5-1 and TRBJ2-1, with D maybe TRBD1 (5 bases). The CDR3 region has the DNA TGCGCCAGCAGCTTGGACAGGCCAACCTCCTACAATGAGCAGTTCTTC. Its translation: CASSLDRPTSYNEQFF.